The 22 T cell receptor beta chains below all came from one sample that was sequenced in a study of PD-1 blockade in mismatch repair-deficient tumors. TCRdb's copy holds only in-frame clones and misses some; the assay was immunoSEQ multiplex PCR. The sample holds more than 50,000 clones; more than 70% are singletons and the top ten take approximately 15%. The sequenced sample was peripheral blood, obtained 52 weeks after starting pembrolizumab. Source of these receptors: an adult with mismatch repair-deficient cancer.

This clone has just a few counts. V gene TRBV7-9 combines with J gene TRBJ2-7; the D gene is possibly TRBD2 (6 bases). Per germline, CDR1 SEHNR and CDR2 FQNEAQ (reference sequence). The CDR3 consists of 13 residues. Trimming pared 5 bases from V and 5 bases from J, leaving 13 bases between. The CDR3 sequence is CASSLYGSHEQYF. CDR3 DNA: TGTGCCAGCAGCCTATACGGGAGCCACGAGCAGTACTTC.

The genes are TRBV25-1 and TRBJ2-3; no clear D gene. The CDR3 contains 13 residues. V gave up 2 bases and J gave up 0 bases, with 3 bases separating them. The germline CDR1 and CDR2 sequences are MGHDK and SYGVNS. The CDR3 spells CASSEASTDTQYF. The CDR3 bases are TGTGCCAGCAGTGAAGCAAGCACAGATACGCAGTATTTT.

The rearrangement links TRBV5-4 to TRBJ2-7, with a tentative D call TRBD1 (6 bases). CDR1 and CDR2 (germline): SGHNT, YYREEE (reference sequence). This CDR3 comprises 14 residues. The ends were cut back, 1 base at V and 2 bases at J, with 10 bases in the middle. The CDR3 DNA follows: TGTGCCAGCAGCTTGTACAGGGACCCCTACGAGCAGTACTTC. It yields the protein CASSLYRDPYEQYF.

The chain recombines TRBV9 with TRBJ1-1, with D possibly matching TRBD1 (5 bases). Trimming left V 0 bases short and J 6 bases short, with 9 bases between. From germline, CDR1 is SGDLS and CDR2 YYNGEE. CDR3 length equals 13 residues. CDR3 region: CASSVVGGAEAFF. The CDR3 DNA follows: TGTGCCAGCAGCGTAGTTGGGGGGGCTGAAGCTTTCTTT. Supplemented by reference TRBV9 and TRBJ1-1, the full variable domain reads DSGVTQTPKHLITATGQRVTLRCSPRSGDLSVYWYQQSLDQGLQFLIQYYNGEERAKGNILERFSAQQFPDLHSELNLSSLELGDSALYFCASSVVGGAEAFFGQGTRLTVV.

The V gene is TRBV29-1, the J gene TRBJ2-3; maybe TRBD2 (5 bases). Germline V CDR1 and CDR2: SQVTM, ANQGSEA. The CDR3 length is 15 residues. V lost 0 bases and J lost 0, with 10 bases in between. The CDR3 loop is CSVEDPTTSTDTQYF. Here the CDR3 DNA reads TGCAGCGTTGAAGATCCGACTACTAGCACAGATACGCAGTATTTT.

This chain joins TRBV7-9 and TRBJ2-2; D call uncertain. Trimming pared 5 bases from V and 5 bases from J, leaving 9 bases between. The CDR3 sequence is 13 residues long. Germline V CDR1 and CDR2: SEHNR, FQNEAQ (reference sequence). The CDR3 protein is CASSPTQTGELFF. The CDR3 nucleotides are TGTGCCAGCAGCCCGACACAGACCGGGGAGCTGTTTTTT.

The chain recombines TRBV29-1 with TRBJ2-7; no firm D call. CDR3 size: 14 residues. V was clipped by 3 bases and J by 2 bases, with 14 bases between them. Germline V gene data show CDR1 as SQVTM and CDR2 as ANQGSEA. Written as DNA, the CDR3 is TGCAGCGTTGAGGAGCCAGAACGTACCTACGAGCAGTACTTC. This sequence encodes CSVEEPERTYEQYF.

CDR3 amino acids: CASSEWGQSNQPQHF. The CDR3 DNA reads TGTGCCAGCAGTGAATGGGGGCAGAGCAATCAGCCCCAGCATTTT. The genes are TRBV6-1 and TRBJ1-5; D might be TRBD1 (6 bases). The CDR3 is 15 amino acids. The germline gives CDR1 MNHNS, CDR2 SASEGT. V shed 2 bases and J shed 1 base, with 9 bases lying between them.

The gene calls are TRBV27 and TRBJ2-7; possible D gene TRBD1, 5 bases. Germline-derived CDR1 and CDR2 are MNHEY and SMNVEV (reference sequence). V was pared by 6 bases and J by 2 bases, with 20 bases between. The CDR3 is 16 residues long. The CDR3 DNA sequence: TGTGCCAGCAGCCATAGAACCCCAGGGCACCCCTACGAGCAGTACTTC. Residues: CASSHRTPGHPYEQYF.

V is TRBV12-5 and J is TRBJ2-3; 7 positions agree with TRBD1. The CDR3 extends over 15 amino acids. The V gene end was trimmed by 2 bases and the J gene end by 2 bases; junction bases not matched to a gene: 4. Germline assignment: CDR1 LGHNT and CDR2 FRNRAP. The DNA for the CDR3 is TGTGCTAGTGGTTTGCCCGGACAGGACACAGATACGCAGTATTTT. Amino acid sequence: CASGLPGQDTDTQYF.

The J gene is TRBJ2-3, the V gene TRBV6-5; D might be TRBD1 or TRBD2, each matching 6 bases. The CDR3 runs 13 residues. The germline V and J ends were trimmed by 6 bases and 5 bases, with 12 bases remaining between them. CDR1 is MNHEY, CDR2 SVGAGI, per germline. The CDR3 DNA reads TGTGCCAGCAGGTCGGGGGCCTTAGATACGCAGTATTTT. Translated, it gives CASRSGALDTQYF.

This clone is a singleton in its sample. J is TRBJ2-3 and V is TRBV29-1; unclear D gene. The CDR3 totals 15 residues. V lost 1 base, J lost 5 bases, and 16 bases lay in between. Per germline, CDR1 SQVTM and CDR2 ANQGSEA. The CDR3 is CSVEGWIRDQDTQYF. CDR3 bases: TGCAGCGTTGAAGGTTGGATAAGGGATCAAGATACGCAGTATTTT.

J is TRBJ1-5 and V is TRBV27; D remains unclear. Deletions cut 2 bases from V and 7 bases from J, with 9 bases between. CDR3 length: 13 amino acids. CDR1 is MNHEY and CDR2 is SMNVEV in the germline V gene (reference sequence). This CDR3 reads CASSLNPKQPQHF. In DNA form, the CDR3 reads TGTGCCAGCAGTTTAAACCCAAAACAGCCCCAGCATTTT.

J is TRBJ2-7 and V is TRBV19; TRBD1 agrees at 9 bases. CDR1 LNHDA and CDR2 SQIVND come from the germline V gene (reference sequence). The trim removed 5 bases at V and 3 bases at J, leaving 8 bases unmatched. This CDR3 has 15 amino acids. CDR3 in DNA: TGTGCCAGTAGTCCGATGCCGGGACAGGGCTACGAGCAGTACTTC. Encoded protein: CASSPMPGQGYEQYF.

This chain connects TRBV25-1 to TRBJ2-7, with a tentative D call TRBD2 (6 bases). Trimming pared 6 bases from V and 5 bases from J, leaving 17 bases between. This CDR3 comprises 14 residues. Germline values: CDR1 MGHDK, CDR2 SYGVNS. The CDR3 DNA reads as TGTGCCAGCAGCGAACGGGGGAGCGGAGACGAGCAGTACTTC. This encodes CASSERGSGDEQYF.

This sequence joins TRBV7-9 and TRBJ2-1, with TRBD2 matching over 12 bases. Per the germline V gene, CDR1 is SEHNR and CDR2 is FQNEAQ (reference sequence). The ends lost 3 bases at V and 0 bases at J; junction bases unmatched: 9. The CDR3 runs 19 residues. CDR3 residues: CASSFPLAGGTSSYNEQFF. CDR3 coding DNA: TGTGCCAGCAGCTTCCCACTAGCGGGAGGTACGAGCTCCTACAATGAGCAGTTCTTC.

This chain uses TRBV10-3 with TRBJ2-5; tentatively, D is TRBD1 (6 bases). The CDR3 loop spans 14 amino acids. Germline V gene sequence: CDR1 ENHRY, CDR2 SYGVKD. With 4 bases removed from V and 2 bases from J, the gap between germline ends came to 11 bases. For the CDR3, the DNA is TGTGCCATCAGTGGGGGGCTAGGGCAAGAGACCCAGTACTTC. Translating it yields CAISGGLGQETQYF.

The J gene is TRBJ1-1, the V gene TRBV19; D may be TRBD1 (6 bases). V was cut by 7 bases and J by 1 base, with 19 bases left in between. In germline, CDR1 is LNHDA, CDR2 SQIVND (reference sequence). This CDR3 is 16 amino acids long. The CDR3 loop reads CASIGDTNHGNTEAFF. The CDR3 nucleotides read TGTGCCAGTATAGGGGACACCAACCACGGGAACACTGAAGCTTTCTTT. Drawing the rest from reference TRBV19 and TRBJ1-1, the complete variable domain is DGGITQSPKYLFRKEGQNVTLSCEQNLNHDAMYWYRQDPGQGLRLIYYSQIVNDFQKGDIAEGYSVSREKKESFPLTVTSAQKNPTAFYLCASIGDTNHGNTEAFFGQGTRLTVV.

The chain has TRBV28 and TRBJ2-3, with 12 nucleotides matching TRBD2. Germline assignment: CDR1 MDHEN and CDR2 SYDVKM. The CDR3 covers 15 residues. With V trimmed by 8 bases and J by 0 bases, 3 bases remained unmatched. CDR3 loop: CASLGLAGSTDTQYF. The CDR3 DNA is TGTGCCAGCTTGGGACTAGCGGGTAGCACAGATACGCAGTATTTT.

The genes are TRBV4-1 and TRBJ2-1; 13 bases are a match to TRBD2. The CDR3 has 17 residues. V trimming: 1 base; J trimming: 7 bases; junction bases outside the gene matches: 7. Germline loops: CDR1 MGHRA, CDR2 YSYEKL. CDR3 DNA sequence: TGCGCCAGCAGCCAAGCGGAAGGGACTAGCGGGATGAATGAGCAGTTCTTC. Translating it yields CASSQAEGTSGMNEQFF.

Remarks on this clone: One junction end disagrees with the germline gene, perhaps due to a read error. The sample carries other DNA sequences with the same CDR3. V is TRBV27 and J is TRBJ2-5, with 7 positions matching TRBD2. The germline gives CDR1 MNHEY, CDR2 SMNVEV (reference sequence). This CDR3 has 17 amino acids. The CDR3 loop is CASRTSGGGPLKETQYF. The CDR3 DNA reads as TGTGCTAGCAGGACCTCGGGGGGAGGGCCCTTGAAGGAGACCCAGTACTTC.

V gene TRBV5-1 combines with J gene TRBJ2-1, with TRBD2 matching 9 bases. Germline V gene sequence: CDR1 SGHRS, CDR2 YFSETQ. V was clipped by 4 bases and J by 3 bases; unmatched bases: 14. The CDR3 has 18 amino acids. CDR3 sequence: CASSPRSMTSGHYNEQFF. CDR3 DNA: TGCGCCAGCAGCCCCCGATCCATGACTAGCGGCCACTACAATGAGCAGTTCTTC.